One T cell receptor (beta chain) is described in this entry. Its antigen is not identified. Built from TCR beta cDNA, the libraries had unique molecular identifiers in them. TCRdb analysed the PCR reads with MiXCR anew, one entry per CDR3 protein. The data show about 620,000 distinct CDR3 sequences, 44% seen once. The sample belongs to a study of post-analysis software for immune sequencing data. General study points: Among multiple sclerosis patients, normalized Chao1 diversity was significantly below that of controls. By F measure, samples from a shared preparation batch strongly co-clustered. With TRBV5-6, TRBV5-1 and TRBV20-1 included, 4 to 6 TRBV segments were more frequent in patients than in controls.

The ends lost 6 bases at V and 6 bases at J; junction bases unmatched: 4. This CDR3 comprises 13 residues. The origin of this receptor is a girl aged 5-17 years with multiple sclerosis. Sequenced material: blood. V usage is TRBV12-3 or TRBV12-4 and J usage is TRBJ1-2, with 10 bases fitting TRBD1. CDR3 sequence: CASRTGGGDGYTF. CDR3 bases: TGTGCCAGCAGGACAGGGGGCGGTGATGGCTACACCTTC.